The T cell receptor (beta chain) described here comes from a study of T cells in Graves' hyperthyroidism and ophthalmopathy. Across the study: Peripheral blood samples were taken at initial diagnosis, prior to any treatment. Study outcomes and limitations: Blood samples included most of the expanded thyroid clonotypes exceeding 0.001.

Comments on this clonotype: As yet, its antigen is unknown.

Uncontrolled infection, other autoimmune disease, pregnancy or lactation excluded patients. Each 10 ml fresh peripheral blood draw supplied the PBMCs. TCR beta CDR3 regions were amplified from RNA transcripts. The HTBI set primed first-round TCR CDR3 RT-PCR. TCRdb analysed the multiplex PCR reads with MiXCR anew, one entry per CDR3 protein. Here the sample spans more than 550,000 distinct CDR3 sequences, 17% being singletons. Source material: blood. This receptor was taken from a man in his forties or fifties with Graves' hyperthyroidism.

CDR3 region: CASSEYGREGHQETQYF. Here the CDR3 DNA reads TGTGCCAGCAGTGAATATGGAAGGGAGGGGCACCAAGAGACCCAGTACTTC. The V call is TRBV25-1, the J call TRBJ2-5; 7 nucleotides agree with TRBD2. Germline values: CDR1 MGHDK, CDR2 SYGVNS. The CDR3 is made up of 17 amino acids. Unmatched junction bases numbered 7, after V lost 0 bases and J lost 0 bases.